Listed below are T cell receptor beta chains from one sample, sequenced in a study of cytomegalovirus exposure and HLA in healthy donors. Clones were sequenced by immunoSEQ multiplex PCR, and TCRdb holds only the in-frame ones, with some missing. The table includes about 250,000 clones, roughly 87% detected once. Material for sequencing was PBMCs. The receptors stem from a man aged 18 to 30 in good health and CMV-seropositive. Both conserved end residues are part of each CDR3. A D gene is named only where the DNA matches it firmly. The listing skips clone size in some rows; elsewhere it reads once, few, many or a size class.

D: -; V: TRBV29-1; J: TRBJ2-3; size: -; DNA: TGCAGCGTTGAAGAGGCCAGGGGCCTAACAGATACGCAGTATTTT; CDR3: CSVEEARGLTDTQYF
D: TRBD1; V: TRBV7-2; J: TRBJ1-3; size: once; DNA: TGTGCCAGCAGCTGGGGACAGACCTCTGGAAACACCATATATTTT; CDR3: CASSWGQTSGNTIYF
D: -; V: TRBV2; J: TRBJ2-7; size: few; DNA: TGTGCCAGCAACTCAGACGGCACCTACGAGCAGTACTTC; CDR3: CASNSDGTYEQYF
D: -; V: TRBV5-1; J: TRBJ2-3; size: -; DNA: TGCGCCAGCAGCCCAACCGGACACCTCACAGATACGCAGTATTTT; CDR3: CASSPTGHLTDTQYF
D: TRBD2; V: TRBV9; J: TRBJ2-7; size: -; DNA: TGTGCCAGCAGCACCCCGGGGGGGCGGTACGTCGACGAGCAGTACTTC; CDR3: CASSTPGGRYVDEQYF
D: -; V: TRBV5-4; J: TRBJ1-5; size: -; DNA: TGTGCCAGCAGCTTGGCCGGAAGCAATCAGCCCCAGCATTTT; CDR3: CASSLAGSNQPQHF
D: TRBD1; V: TRBV2; J: TRBJ2-2; size: once; DNA: TGTGCCAGCAGGCAGGGGGCAACCGGGGAGCTGTTTTTT; CDR3: CASRQGATGELFF
D: -; V: TRBV6-1; J: TRBJ1-3; size: -; DNA: TGTGCCAGCAGTGAAGGAGGCAGCTCTGGAAACACCATATATTTT; CDR3: CASSEGGSSGNTIYF
D: -; V: TRBV2; J: TRBJ1-1; size: -; DNA: TGTGCCAGCAGTGAAGCGGGGGGTAGAGGGACTGAAGCTTTCTTT; CDR3: CASSEAGGRGTEAFF
D: TRBD1; V: TRBV6-1; J: TRBJ1-2; size: -; DNA: TGTTCCATCACAGGGGCCGTCACTAACTATGGCTACACCTTC; CDR3: CSITGAVTNYGYTF
D: -; V: TRBV12-2; J: TRBJ2-1; size: -; DNA: TGTGCAAGTCGCCCACTCCTTCTAGCGGGAACGGACAATGAGCAGTTCTTC; CDR3: CASRPLLLAGTDNEQFF
D: TRBD2; V: TRBV9; J: TRBJ2-1; size: -; DNA: TGTGCCAGCAGCCCCGCTAGCGGGAGGGTTCGGTTCTTC; CDR3: CASSPASGRVRFF
D: TRBD2; V: TRBV9; J: TRBJ2-7; size: once; DNA: TGTGCCAGCAGCGTGAGCGGGAGGGCCACCGACGAGCAGTACTTC; CDR3: CASSVSGRATDEQYF
D: TRBD2; V: TRBV27; J: TRBJ2-7; size: -; DNA: TGTGCCAGCAGTCCCCGTAGACTAGCAGAATACGAGCAGTACTTC; CDR3: CASSPRRLAEYEQYF
D: TRBD1; V: TRBV7-9; J: TRBJ1-1; size: -; DNA: TGTGCCAGCAGCAAAGGGACAGGGGCGGTTGAAGCTTTCTTT; CDR3: CASSKGTGAVEAFF
D: -; V: TRBV2; J: TRBJ2-5; size: -; DNA: TGTGCCAGCAGTTTGGGCGACCTTCGGTGGACCCAGTACTTC; CDR3: CASSLGDLRWTQYF
D: -; V: TRBV29-1; J: TRBJ1-1; size: -; DNA: TGCAGCGTAGATAACACTGAAGCTTTCTTT; CDR3: CSVDNTEAFF
D: -; V: TRBV6-4; J: TRBJ2-2; size: -; DNA: TGTGCCAGCAGTGACTCGGAAACCGGGGAGCTGTTTTTT; CDR3: CASSDSETGELFF
D: TRBD1; V: TRBV28; J: TRBJ1-2; size: -; DNA: TGTGCCAGCAGGGAAGGGGGCGGTGATTATGGGTATGGCTACACCTTC; CDR3: CASREGGGDYGYGYTF
D: -; V: TRBV29-1; J: TRBJ1-1; size: -; DNA: TGCAGCGGCGTACTGAACACTGAAGCTTTCTTT; CDR3: CSGVLNTEAFF
D: -; V: TRBV6-5; J: TRBJ2-7; size: -; DNA: TGTGCCAGCAGTCCGGACAGTCGGAGCTCCTACGAGCAGTACTTC; CDR3: CASSPDSRSSYEQYF
D: -; V: TRBV4-2; J: TRBJ1-3; size: -; DNA: TGTGCCAGCGTGGGCGTCGGACTGAGCTCTGGAAACACCATATATTTT; CDR3: CASVGVGLSSGNTIYF
D: TRBD1; V: TRBV27; J: TRBJ2-4; size: -; DNA: TGTGCCAGCAGTTTAAGGGGGACAGGGGGAGATAGGAACATTCAGTACTTC; CDR3: CASSLRGTGGDRNIQYF
D: TRBD2; V: TRBV27; J: TRBJ2-2; size: -; DNA: TGTGCCAGCAGTTTATCGAGTTCCAGCGGGAGATCTTCCGGGGAGCTGTTTTTT; CDR3: CASSLSSSSGRSSGELFF
D: -; V: TRBV11-2; J: TRBJ1-2; size: -; DNA: TGTGCCAGCAGCTCCCAGTCGGCCTCCATTAACTATGGCTACACCTTC; CDR3: CASSSQSASINYGYTF
D: TRBD2; V: TRBV9; J: TRBJ2-1; size: -; DNA: TGTGCCAGCAGCCCCCGAGTCAGCGGGAGCGGGGGTGAGCAGTTCTTC; CDR3: CASSPRVSGSGGEQFF